This T cell receptor beta chain was recovered during a study of CD8 T cells in Susac syndrome (dated by TCRdb to 2018 to 2020). In the study overall: The study used repertoire sequencing to test whether antigen drove CD8+ T cell activation and differentiation in Susac syndrome.

Overall study results and their limits: The number of individuals in the TCR sequencing and HLA analysis was recognized as being relatively small.

Concerning this clonotype: The antigen this receptor binds is unknown. Base qualities are not provided; no much larger clone lies one nucleotide away.

RNA was extracted with the RNeasy kit and 0.5 to 1 ug was reverse transcribed using random hexamers. The immunoSEQ multiplex PCR assay, which covers 54 Vbeta and 13 Jbeta segments, was used to amplify TCR beta CDR3 regions. PCR amplification bias was corrected by using a synthetic template baseline for primer optimization and computational correction. The original pipeline was this. Reads were assigned to V, D and J genes according to IMGT and analyzed in immunoSEQ Analyzer, with only productive sequences retained. To calculate clonality, Shannon entropy was normalized by log2 of the number of productive unique sequences and then subtracted from one. Public and private clones were assessed among the 100 most prevalent clones of each patient and control. Clones were defined as Susac-specific when absent from the healthy and MS cohorts, from 1052 published viral clones and from other ImmuneACCESS disease sequences. In TCRdb, the public reads were trimmed at Q25 with fastp and aligned with MiXCR, with productive beta chains retained. A single entry per CDR3 protein holds the most common genes and DNA from its merged rows. These V and J calls are TCRdb output, not the study's own analysis. The sample profile shows about 130,000 distinct CDR3 sequences; around 96% of them were found once. The ten largest account for roughly 0.12% of the sample.

Peripheral blood CD8+ and CD4+ T cells from healthy donors, Susac syndrome patients and multiple sclerosis patients were profiled using high-throughput TCR beta sequencing. Healthy donors were age- and sex-matched controls. Bulk CD8+ and CD4+ T cells were purified by magnetic negative isolation, whereas CD8+ TEMRA cells were enriched by FACS. Blood was drawn into EDTA tubes, processed within 24 hours, and PBMCs were isolated by density gradient centrifugation. PBMCs intended for TCR sequencing were frozen in liquid nitrogen and were later thawed in a 37 degrees C water bath. The sorted or isolated CD4+, CD8+ and CD8+ TEMRA cells reached a purity of at least 90%. V is cut back by 7 bases and J by 6 bases, with 11 bases in the junction unmatched. The CDR3, cysteine through phenylalanine, is 15 amino acids long. CDR3 DNA is the only sequence kept; it has 45 bases, read in frame from the first base. CDR1 and CDR2 were assigned from the germline V gene as MDHEN and SYDVKM.

The V gene is TRBV28 and the J gene is TRBJ2-2; TRBD1 agrees with 7 junctional bases. The sequencing sample was made of CD4+ T cells from PBMCs. The sequence derives from a human donor in good health. The CDR3: CASTTGTAKAGELFF. The sequence in DNA is TGTGCCAGCACCACCGGGACAGCTAAAGCCGGGGAGCTGTTTTTT.